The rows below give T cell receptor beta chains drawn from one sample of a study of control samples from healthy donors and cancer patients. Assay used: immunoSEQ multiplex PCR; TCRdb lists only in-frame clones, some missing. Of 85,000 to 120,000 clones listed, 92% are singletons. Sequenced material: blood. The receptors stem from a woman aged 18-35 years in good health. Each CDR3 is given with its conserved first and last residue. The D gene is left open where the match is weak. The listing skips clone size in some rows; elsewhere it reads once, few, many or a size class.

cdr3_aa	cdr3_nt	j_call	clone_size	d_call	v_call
CAWSAGHMNTEAFF	TGTGCCTGGAGTGCAGGGCACATGAACACTGAAGCTTTCTTT	TRBJ1-1	.	.	TRBV30
CASSPAEDTQYF	TGTGCCAGCAGCCCCGCCGAGGATACGCAGTATTTT	TRBJ2-3	.	.	TRBV11-2
CASSPQGQIATGELFF	TGTGCCAGCTCACCACAGGGTCAGATAGCTACCGGGGAGCTGTTTTTT	TRBJ2-2	.	.	TRBV18
CASSLRGAYEQYF	TGTGCCAGCAGCTTGAGGGGGGCCTACGAGCAGTACTTC	TRBJ2-7	.	.	TRBV5-4
CASSLEGGGGVHGYTF	TGTGCCAGCAGCTTGGAAGGCGGAGGGGGCGTGCATGGCTACACCTTC	TRBJ1-2	.	TRBD1	TRBV5-4
CASSPPLPGAVGELFF	TGTGCCAGCTCACCACCGCTACCGGGAGCGGTCGGGGAGCTGTTTTTT	TRBJ2-2	.	.	TRBV18
CSVGGGGWGEKLFF	TGCAGCGTTGGTGGTGGGGGATGGGGTGAAAAACTGTTTTTT	TRBJ1-4	.	.	TRBV29-1
CASPPFPGGTTDTQYF	TGTGCCAGCCCCCCTTTCCCCGGGGGGACCACAGATACGCAGTATTTT	TRBJ2-3	.	TRBD2	TRBV28
CASSIYREYTEAFF	TGTGCCAGCAGTATCTACAGGGAGTACACTGAAGCTTTCTTT	TRBJ1-1	.	.	TRBV28
CASSFRGATGERTQYF	TGTGCCAGCAGTTTCCGGGGGGCCACGGGTGAGCGTACGCAGTATTTT	TRBJ2-3	.	.	TRBV27
CASSPDPSGRGETQYF	TGTGCCAGCAGTCCCGACCCGAGCGGGAGAGGCGAGACCCAGTACTTC	TRBJ2-5	.	TRBD2	TRBV27
CASQGWEQGGYEQYF	TGTGCCAGCCAAGGGTGGGAACAGGGAGGGTACGAGCAGTACTTC	TRBJ2-7	once	.	TRBV7-9
CASSFEQVGPQHF	TGTGCCAGCAGTTTCGAACAAGTGGGGCCCCAGCATTTT	TRBJ1-5	.	.	TRBV12-3/TRBV12-4
CASALGDRGNNEQFF	TGTGCCAGCGCCCTGGGGGACAGGGGAAACAATGAGCAGTTCTTC	TRBJ2-1	.	TRBD1	TRBV3-1/TRBV3-2
CATSDPGQGHEQYF	TGTGCCACCAGTGATCCGGGACAGGGCCACGAGCAGTACTTC	TRBJ2-7	.	TRBD1	TRBV24-1
CATSPGGWNQPQHF	TGTGCCACCAGTCCGGGGGGCTGGAATCAGCCCCAGCATTTT	TRBJ1-5	.	.	TRBV24-1
CASSYAGTGGLARPYEQYF	TGTGCCAGCAGTTACGCCGGGACAGGGGGACTAGCGAGACCCTACGAGCAGTACTTC	TRBJ2-7	.	.	TRBV6-2/TRBV6-3
CASSQDLTGLSTDTQYF	TGCGCCAGCAGCCAAGATCTAACAGGGCTTAGCACAGATACGCAGTATTTT	TRBJ2-3	once	.	TRBV4-1
CASSESDRVYGYTF	TGTGCCAGCAGTGAATCTGACAGGGTCTATGGCTACACCTTC	TRBJ1-2	.	TRBD1	TRBV25-1
CSVQTGYSNQPQHF	TGCAGCGTACAGACAGGATATAGCAATCAGCCCCAGCATTTT	TRBJ1-5	.	.	TRBV29-1
CASSLFPPKSSGNTIYF	TGTGCCAGCAGTTTATTTCCGCCGAAGAGCTCTGGAAACACCATATATTTT	TRBJ1-3	.	.	TRBV28
CASSVDRVPYYEQYF	TGCGCCAGCAGCGTGGACAGGGTCCCTTACTACGAGCAGTACTTC	TRBJ2-7	once	TRBD1	TRBV5-1
CASSYSGANTEAFF	TGTGCCAGCAGTTACTCAGGGGCGAACACTGAAGCTTTCTTT	TRBJ1-1	.	.	TRBV6-5
CASSEYLAGGRTDTQYF	TGTGCCAGCAGTGAATATCTAGCGGGGGGGAGAACAGATACGCAGTATTTT	TRBJ2-3	few	TRBD2	TRBV6-1
CASGGLAGASSSYNEQFF	TGTGCCAGCGGTGGGCTAGCGGGAGCCTCGAGCTCCTACAATGAGCAGTTCTTC	TRBJ2-1	.	TRBD2	TRBV5-4
CASIPQGARTGELFF	TGTGCCAGCATTCCGCAGGGGGCGAGAACCGGGGAGCTGTTTTTT	TRBJ2-2	.	TRBD1	TRBV6-6
CASSLGGTGDEKLFF	TGTGCCAGCAGTTTGGGGGGGACAGGAGACGAAAAACTGTTTTTT	TRBJ1-4	.	TRBD1	TRBV28
CASSHSAGRNEQFF	TGCGCCAGCAGCCATAGTGCAGGACGGAATGAGCAGTTCTTC	TRBJ2-1	.	.	TRBV4-1
CASSLGNEQFF	TGTGCCAGCAGCTTAGGTAATGAGCAGTTCTTC	TRBJ2-1	.	.	TRBV11-3
CASGLVLAGVWNEQFF	TGTGCTAGTGGTTTGGTTCTAGCGGGAGTTTGGAATGAGCAGTTCTTC	TRBJ2-1	.	TRBD2	TRBV12-5
CASSTSPGQETQYF	TGTGCCAGCAGTACGTCTCCCGGCCAAGAGACCCAGTACTTC	TRBJ2-5	.	.	TRBV6-5
CASSGQGGPDTQYF	TGTGCCAGCAGTGGACAGGGCGGGCCAGATACGCAGTATTTT	TRBJ2-3	.	TRBD1	TRBV27
CASSLDSAYEQYF	TGTGCCAGCAGTTTGGACAGCGCCTACGAGCAGTACTTC	TRBJ2-7	.	.	TRBV28
CASSELAGTSAASNEQFF	TGTGCCAGCAGTGAACTCGCCGGGACTAGCGCTGCCTCAAATGAGCAGTTCTTC	TRBJ2-1	few	TRBD2	TRBV4-2
CASSPEGGETQYF	TGCGCCAGCAGCCCGGAGGGTGGGGAGACCCAGTACTTC	TRBJ2-5	.	.	TRBV5-1
CASSLGTGYNEQFF	TGTGCCAGCAGCTTAGGTACCGGCTACAATGAGCAGTTCTTC	TRBJ2-1	few	.	TRBV11-3
CASSLPHAYRAQETQYF	TGTGCCAGCAGTTTGCCCCACGCCTACAGGGCACAAGAGACCCAGTACTTC	TRBJ2-5	.	.	TRBV28
CASSLAPGQSSYEQYF	TGCGCCAGCAGCTTGGCGCCGGGACAGAGCTCCTACGAGCAGTACTTC	TRBJ2-7	.	TRBD1	TRBV5-1
CASSPRDGGAQYF	TGTGCCAGTAGCCCCCGGGACGGGGGGGCCCAGTACTTC	TRBJ2-5	.	TRBD2	TRBV19
CASSSDRVGKTQYF	TGTGCCAGCAGCTCGGACAGGGTCGGAAAGACCCAGTACTTC	TRBJ2-5	.	TRBD1	TRBV7-2
CASSHDYNEQFF	TGTGCCAGCAGCCATGACTACAATGAGCAGTTCTTC	TRBJ2-1	.	.	TRBV7-9
CASSELLAQEQFF	TGCGCCAGCAGTGAACTCCTAGCCCAAGAGCAGTTCTTC	TRBJ2-1	few	.	TRBV10-1
CAWTMGQGTDTQYF	TGTGCCTGGACTATGGGACAGGGCACAGATACGCAGTATTTT	TRBJ2-3	.	TRBD1	TRBV30
CASSLPQGASTGELFF	TGTGCCAGCAGTTTGCCTCAGGGCGCTAGCACCGGGGAGCTGTTTTTT	TRBJ2-2	.	.	TRBV28
CASSRTGVSSYEQYF	TGTGCCAGTAGTCGAACCGGGGTAAGCTCCTACGAGCAGTACTTC	TRBJ2-7	.	.	TRBV19
CASSQVRNEAFF	TGTGCCAGCAGCCAAGTAAGGAATGAAGCTTTCTTT	TRBJ1-1	.	.	TRBV3-1/TRBV3-2
CASTTWGDRGAGYTF	TGTGCCAGTACCACGTGGGGGGACAGGGGTGCTGGCTACACCTTC	TRBJ1-2	.	TRBD1	TRBV19
CASRSTGYSNQPQHF	TGTGCCAGCAGGTCTACAGGATATAGCAATCAGCCCCAGCATTTT	TRBJ1-5	.	.	TRBV28
CSVALAGRGFYNEQFF	TGCAGCGTTGCACTAGCGGGGAGGGGGTTTTACAATGAGCAGTTCTTC	TRBJ2-1	.	TRBD2	TRBV29-1
CASSSQAGMDTEAFF	TGCGCCAGCAGTTCTCAGGCAGGGATGGACACTGAAGCTTTCTTT	TRBJ1-1	.	.	TRBV5-1
CATSREGALSGNTIYF	TGTGCCACCAGCCGTGAGGGGGCTCTCTCTGGAAACACCATATATTTT	TRBJ1-3	.	TRBD1	TRBV15
CASGWAVAHGYTF	TGTGCTAGTGGTTGGGCCGTGGCCCATGGCTACACCTTC	TRBJ1-2	.	.	TRBV12-5
CASSSSGTGAPGANVLTF	TGCGCCAGCAGCTCCTCCGGGACAGGGGCCCCTGGGGCCAACGTCCTGACTTTC	TRBJ2-6	.	TRBD1	TRBV5-1